A selection of T cell receptor beta chains follows, all from one sample in a study of blood T cell repertoires in COVID-19. Assay used: immunoSEQ multiplex PCR; TCRdb lists only in-frame clones, some missing. The profile shows roughly 45,000 clones, roughly 80% of them singletons. The source material was peripheral blood. These receptors all stem from a man in his fifties with active COVID-19. The CDR3 runs from the conserved cysteine through the conserved F or W. Each record gives: D gene, V gene, clone size, J gene, CDR3 DNA, CDR3 protein. The D gene is left open where the match is weak. Expanded clones are given a class, and other clones once, few, many or no size at all.

>.|TRBV6-5|.|TRBJ2-7
TGTGCCAGCCGGACGAACAGGGCGTCTTACGAGCAGTACTTC
CASRTNRASYEQYF
>.|TRBV7-9|.|TRBJ1-4
TGTGCCAGCAGCTTAGGCAGGGTTTTCAGTGAAAAACTGTTTTTT
CASSLGRVFSEKLFF
>.|TRBV10-2|.|TRBJ1-3
TGCGCCAGCACGAGAAGCTCTGGAAACACCATATATTTT
CASTRSSGNTIYF
>.|TRBV19|.|TRBJ1-2
TGTGCCAGTAGTATATGGACTCGATCCTACGGCTACACCTTC
CASSIWTRSYGYTF
>.|TRBV10-3|.|TRBJ1-4
TGTGCCATCAGTGGCGGGGGTCGGGAAAAACTGTTTTTT
CAISGGGREKLFF
>TRBD1|TRBV10-2|.|TRBJ2-4
TGCGCCAGTCGTCCCGGGACAGTGGACAAAAACATTCAGTACTTC
CASRPGTVDKNIQYF
>.|TRBV3-1/TRBV3-2|.|TRBJ1-2
TGTGCCAGCAGCCAGGTCAGGATATATGGCTACACCTTC
CASSQVRIYGYTF
>.|TRBV27|.|TRBJ2-5
TGTGCCAGCAGTTTGTCGGGAGACCAAGAGACCCAGTACTTC
CASSLSGDQETQYF
>.|TRBV3-1/TRBV3-2|.|TRBJ2-7
TGTGCCAGCAGCCAAGCCGGTGGGGCGTCCTACGAGCAGTACTTC
CASSQAGGASYEQYF
>.|TRBV6-5|once|TRBJ2-7
TGTGCCAGCAGCAGACAGTTTCCGTCCTACGAGCAGTACTTC
CASSRQFPSYEQYF
>.|TRBV27|.|TRBJ1-6
TGTGCCAGCAGTTTGAACGGTTTGAGCTCCTATAATTCACCCCTCCACTTT
CASSLNGLSSYNSPLHF
>TRBD1|TRBV4-3|.|TRBJ1-3
TGCGCCAGCAGCCAAGACCCGACAGGGGCCGGAAACACCATATATTTT
CASSQDPTGAGNTIYF
>.|TRBV29-1|.|TRBJ1-1
TGCAGCGTTGAAGCGTCCGTTGTGAACACTGAAGCTTTCTTT
CSVEASVVNTEAFF
>TRBD2|TRBV19|.|TRBJ2-3
TGTGCCAGTAGTAAGGTAGCGGGGCTTGCCGGCACAGATACGCAGTATTTT
CASSKVAGLAGTDTQYF
>TRBD1|TRBV5-4|few|TRBJ2-3
TGTGCCAGCAGCAGGTACGGGACAGGGTTTTCAGATACGCAGTATTTT
CASSRYGTGFSDTQYF
>TRBD1|TRBV5-4|.|TRBJ1-2
TGTGCCAGCAGCTTGGAGTCGGGACAGGGGCTTTACACCTTC
CASSLESGQGLYTF
>TRBD1|TRBV7-9|.|TRBJ1-2
TGTGCCAGCAGCTTAGCGGGACAGGGCTATGGCTACACCTTC
CASSLAGQGYGYTF
>.|TRBV6-2/TRBV6-3|.|TRBJ2-7
TGTGCCAGCAGTTACGGGACACAGCAGTACTTC
CASSYGTQQYF
>TRBD1|TRBV5-5|.|TRBJ1-5
TGTGCCAGCAGTCCAGCAGGGGGGAATCAGCCCCAGCATTTT
CASSPAGGNQPQHF
>.|TRBV27|few|TRBJ1-6
TGTGCCAGCAGTTTAATAAGGGGCCCCTATAATTCACCCCTCCACTTT
CASSLIRGPYNSPLHF
>TRBD2|TRBV5-4|.|TRBJ2-1
TGTGCCAGCAGCCCTCCCGGCGGGGGGCCCTACAATGAGCAGTTCTTC
CASSPPGGGPYNEQFF
>.|TRBV2|.|TRBJ2-1
TGTGCCAGTCCCCCCCGGGACAAGTTCAATGAGCAGTTCTTC
CASPPRDKFNEQFF
>TRBD1|TRBV6-1|.|TRBJ2-7
TGTGCCAGCAGTGAGAAAGGCGTACAGGGGTACGAGCAGTACTTC
CASSEKGVQGYEQYF
>.|TRBV7-8|.|TRBJ1-4
TGTGCCAGCAGCTCCCCCACGGGACATAATGAAAAACTGTTTTTT
CASSSPTGHNEKLFF
>TRBD2|TRBV5-1|.|TRBJ2-1
TGCGCCAGCAGCTTGGCTGGCCTAGCGGGGGGGAGGCAGTTCTTC
CASSLAGLAGGRQFF
>TRBD1|TRBV28|.|TRBJ1-5
TGTGCCAGCAGTTTTATAAGGACAGGGGATAGCAATCAGCCCCAGCATTTT
CASSFIRTGDSNQPQHF
>TRBD2|TRBV5-1|.|TRBJ2-1
TGCGCCAGCAGCTTGGGGACTAGCGGTCAGCAGTTCTTC
CASSLGTSGQQFF
>TRBD2|TRBV6-6|.|TRBJ2-7
TGTGCCAGCAGTTCCACTAGAGCGGGGGCCTCTAACGAGCAGTACTTC
CASSSTRAGASNEQYF
>.|TRBV6-2/TRBV6-3|.|TRBJ1-1
TGTGCCAGCAGTACAGGGATTTACACTGAAGCTTTCTTT
CASSTGIYTEAFF
>TRBD1|TRBV5-1|.|TRBJ1-4
TGCGCCAGCAGCTTGTGGGGACAGGGCGACGAAAAACTGTTTTTT
CASSLWGQGDEKLFF
>TRBD2|TRBV4-2|few|TRBJ2-3
TGTGCCAGCAGCCAAGATGGGAGTAGCGGGGTAGATACGCAGTATTTT
CASSQDGSSGVDTQYF
>.|TRBV6-2/TRBV6-3|.|TRBJ1-2
TGTGCCAGCAGTTATCAGGACACAGACTATGGCTACACCTTC
CASSYQDTDYGYTF
>TRBD1|TRBV6-5|.|TRBJ2-7
TGTGCCAGCAGTTATGCCGGGACAGGGCTCGCCTACGAGCAGTACTTC
CASSYAGTGLAYEQYF
>.|TRBV10-2|.|TRBJ1-2
TGCGCCAGCAGTGCGGGGGGGAGCTACACCTTC
CASSAGGSYTF
>.|TRBV13|.|TRBJ1-3
TGTGCCGGTCGGGACACTGGAAACACCATATATTTT
CAGRDTGNTIYF
>.|TRBV6-1|.|TRBJ2-1
TGTGCCAGCAGTGCCGGGACATATAGCTCCTACAATGAGCAGTTCTTC
CASSAGTYSSYNEQFF
>.|TRBV5-4|.|TRBJ1-2
TGTGCCAGCAGCTCCGGGGGGACAAAATATGGCTACACCTTC
CASSSGGTKYGYTF
>.|TRBV6-6|.|TRBJ2-5
TGTGCCAGCAGCTTTACCAGGGGAAAAGAGACCCAGTACTTC
CASSFTRGKETQYF
>.|TRBV3-1/TRBV3-2|.|TRBJ1-3
TGTGCCAGCAGCCAGGGCCAAGGAGGAAACACCATATATTTT
CASSQGQGGNTIYF
>.|TRBV28|once|TRBJ1-2
TGTGCCAGCAGTACCTCGGGGGGGGCGGGTGGCTACACCTTC
CASSTSGGAGGYTF
>TRBD2|TRBV27|.|TRBJ2-5
TGTGCCAGCAGTCCCCTCGTTAGCGGGGGGTTCCAAGAGACCCAGTACTTC
CASSPLVSGGFQETQYF
>TRBD1|TRBV5-1|.|TRBJ2-7
TGCGCCAGCAGCTTGTCAAATCCCGGGACAGGGGGCTCTAGCGAGCAGTACTTC
CASSLSNPGTGGSSEQYF
>.|TRBV6-5|.|TRBJ2-5
TGTGCCAGCAGTTACTTTCGGGGGGCCGCAGAGACCCAGTACTTC
CASSYFRGAAETQYF
>.|TRBV27|.|TRBJ2-4
TGTGCCAGCAGTCGGGGGAGCATTCAGTACTTC
CASSRGSIQYF
>.|TRBV10-1|once|TRBJ2-5
TGCGCCAGCAGTGAGTCCGGAGCAGACGAAGAGACCCAGTACTTC
CASSESGADEETQYF
>.|TRBV25-1|.|TRBJ2-1
TGTGCCAGCAGTGAATATGGCGGCGGTTCTTACAATGAGCAGTTCTTC
CASSEYGGGSYNEQFF